This T cell receptor beta chain comes out of a study of T cell responses to AZD1222 COVID-19 vaccine. Trimming pared 0 bases from V and 2 bases from J, leaving 14 bases between. This CDR3 region has 16 residues. The germline gives CDR1 SEHNR, CDR2 FQNEAQ (reference sequence). As concerns this clone: What it binds is not known.

The protocol was immunoSEQ multiplex PCR, while the TCRdb copy is restricted to in-frame clones and leaves out a portion. The sample has about 89,000 clones, about 90% seen once. General study findings and limits: Samples come after the peak T cell response, not at day 14.

The material was peripheral blood, obtained on day 0 of MenACWY control vaccination. This chain links TRBV7-9 with TRBJ2-7, with D possibly matching TRBD2 (7 bases). This TCR came from an adult in good health. The CDR3 region is CASSLAPGGPPYEQYF. The CDR3, as DNA: TGTGCCAGCAGCTTAGCTCCGGGGGGCCCCCCCTACGAGCAGTACTTC.